Listed here is a single T cell receptor beta chain. The data are from a study of shared T cell receptors in the human thymus. Here immunoSEQ multiplex PCR was the method, and the copy in TCRdb shows in-frame clones only, minus some. The sample has 600,000 to 900,000 clones, roughly 85% seen once. V was clipped by 6 bases and J by 6 bases, with 20 bases between them. The CDR3 sequence is 15 residues long. The germline V gene has CDR1 SNHLY and CDR2 FYNNEI. The same data also contributed to another study, on human thymus T cells. Per that study: Related research examined unrelated individuals and reported that their thymic repertoires overlapped highly.

The chain combines TRBV2 with TRBJ1-1; D perhaps matches TRBD1 (5 bases). Sample: thymocytes. The receptor was derived from a girl under two years old with a congenital heart defect. The CDR3 DNA reads TGTGCCAGCAGGGTGGGGCCATTTTATATGGCTGAAGCTTTCTTT. Its translation is CASRVGPFYMAEAFF. Based on the CDR3 plus reference TRBV2 and TRBJ1-1, the full variable domain is EPEVTQTPSHQVTQMGQEVILRCVPISNHLYFYWYRQILGQKVEFLVSFYNNEISEKSEIFDDQFSVERPDGSNFTLKIRSTKLEDSAMYFCASRVGPFYMAEAFFGQGTRLTVV.